This is a list of T cell receptor beta chains from one sample in a study of cytomegalovirus exposure and HLA in healthy donors. Generated by immunoSEQ multiplex PCR, the TCRdb table keeps only in-frame clones and is missing some. This table has some 190,000 clones, 60% to 85% appearing once. Input material: PBMCs. The origin of the receptors is a woman aged 18-29 years in good health and CMV-seronegative. CDR3s include the opening cysteine and the closing phenylalanine or tryptophan. The D gene is left open where the match is weak. The size field is filled for only some rows; it gives once, few, many or a size class.

TRBJ1-2 | TRBD1 | TRBV6-1 | NA | CASSPTGGRYGYTF | TGTGCCAGCAGCCCGACAGGGGGCAGGTATGGCTACACCTTC
TRBJ2-5 | TRBD2 | TRBV11-2 | NA | CASSLGVSGEQETQYF | TGTGCCAGCAGCTTAGGTGTTAGCGGGGAGCAAGAGACCCAGTACTTC
TRBJ2-6 | NA | TRBV23-1 | NA | CASHSPGANVLTF | TGCGCCAGCCACAGCCCTGGGGCCAACGTCCTGACTTTC
TRBJ2-3 | TRBD2 | TRBV4-2 | NA | CASSQGPSGGTDTQYF | TGTGCCAGCAGCCAAGGACCTAGCGGGGGCACAGATACGCAGTATTTT
TRBJ1-3 | TRBD1 | TRBV19 | once | CASSPHRGGGNTIYF | TGTGCCAGTAGTCCGCACAGGGGAGGAGGAAACACCATATATTTT
TRBJ2-7 | TRBD1 | TRBV7-9 | NA | CASSPGQGNEQYF | TGTGCCAGCAGCCCAGGACAGGGCAACGAGCAGTACTTC
TRBJ2-5 | NA | TRBV11-3 | NA | CASSLGGGAPPQETQYF | TGTGCCAGCAGCTTAGGGGGCGGAGCCCCCCCACAAGAGACCCAGTACTTC
TRBJ2-3 | TRBD2 | TRBV7-2 | NA | CASSLMSGSGTDTQYF | TGTGCCAGCAGCTTAATGAGCGGGAGTGGGACAGATACGCAGTATTTT
TRBJ2-5 | TRBD1 | TRBV9 | NA | CASSVGDRGRETQYF | TGTGCCAGCAGCGTAGGGGACAGGGGGCGAGAGACCCAGTACTTC
TRBJ2-2 | TRBD1 | TRBV25-1 | NA | CASSKDRANTGELFF | TGTGCCAGCAGCAAGGACAGGGCGAACACCGGGGAGCTGTTTTTT
TRBJ1-3 | TRBD1 | TRBV10-3 | NA | CATMTDRTQFSSGNTIYF | TGTGCCACCATGACGGACAGGACCCAATTTTCCTCTGGAAACACCATATATTTT
TRBJ1-6 | NA | TRBV7-6 | NA | CASSLAADSPLHF | TGTGCCAGCAGCTTAGCGGCGGATTCACCCCTCCACTTT
TRBJ1-2 | TRBD1 | TRBV4-1 | NA | CASSQTNRGRLDGYTF | TGCGCCAGCAGCCAGACAAACAGGGGGCGCTTAGATGGCTACACCTTC
TRBJ2-5 | TRBD1 | TRBV5-1 | NA | CASSSPVVQGQETQYF | TGCGCCAGCAGCTCGCCGGTTGTACAGGGGCAAGAGACCCAGTACTTC
TRBJ1-1 | NA | TRBV5-4 | NA | CASSLRQSVNTEAFF | TGTGCCAGCAGCCTTAGACAGTCAGTGAACACTGAAGCTTTCTTT
TRBJ1-6 | TRBD1 | TRBV6-5 | NA | CASRQGASDNSPLHF | TGTGCCAGTCGACAGGGGGCATCGGATAATTCACCCCTCCACTTT
TRBJ1-1 | NA | TRBV4-3 | NA | CASSQDWAPTVNTEAFF | TGCGCCAGCAGCCAAGATTGGGCCCCCACCGTTAACACTGAAGCTTTCTTT
TRBJ2-2 | TRBD2 | TRBV4-2 | NA | CASSQPPTSGGGTGELFF | TGTGCCAGCAGCCAGCCTCCCACTAGCGGGGGGGGCACCGGGGAGCTGTTTTTT
TRBJ2-4 | NA | TRBV15 | NA | CATSRDRTGGAKLAKNIQYF | TGTGCCACCAGCAGAGATAGGACAGGCGGGGCCAAATTAGCCAAAAACATTCAGTACTTC
TRBJ2-2 | NA | TRBV6-4 | once | CASSDSAGATGELFF | TGTGCCAGCAGTGACTCTGCGGGTGCCACCGGGGAGCTGTTTTTT
TRBJ1-1 | NA | TRBV6-4 | NA | CASSPSLVGVTEAFF | TGTGCCAGCAGTCCATCCTTGGTCGGGGTCACTGAAGCTTTCTTT
TRBJ1-3 | NA | TRBV11-3 | NA | CASSPHHTIYF | TGTGCCAGCAGCCCCCATCACACCATATATTTT